This T cell receptor (beta chain) was sequenced in a study of T cell changes during pregnancy in multiple sclerosis. TCRdb's table, derived via immunoSEQ multiplex PCR, lists solely in-frame clones and lacks some. The profile shows around 69,000 clones, over 85% of them singletons. V lost 1 base and J 6 bases, leaving 9 bases between the germline ends. Looked up from germline, CDR1 is SEHNR and CDR2 is FQNEAQ (reference sequence). The CDR3 length is 14 residues. The receptor comes from a female donor in good health, enrolled as a control in a pregnancy study. The J gene is TRBJ2-2, the V gene TRBV7-9, with D uncertain. Sequenced material: peripheral blood, taken in the second trimester of pregnancy. The CDR3 nucleotides read TGTGCCAGCAGCTTAGATCCGGCGGCCGGGGAGCTGTTTTTT. It translates to CASSLDPAAGELFF.